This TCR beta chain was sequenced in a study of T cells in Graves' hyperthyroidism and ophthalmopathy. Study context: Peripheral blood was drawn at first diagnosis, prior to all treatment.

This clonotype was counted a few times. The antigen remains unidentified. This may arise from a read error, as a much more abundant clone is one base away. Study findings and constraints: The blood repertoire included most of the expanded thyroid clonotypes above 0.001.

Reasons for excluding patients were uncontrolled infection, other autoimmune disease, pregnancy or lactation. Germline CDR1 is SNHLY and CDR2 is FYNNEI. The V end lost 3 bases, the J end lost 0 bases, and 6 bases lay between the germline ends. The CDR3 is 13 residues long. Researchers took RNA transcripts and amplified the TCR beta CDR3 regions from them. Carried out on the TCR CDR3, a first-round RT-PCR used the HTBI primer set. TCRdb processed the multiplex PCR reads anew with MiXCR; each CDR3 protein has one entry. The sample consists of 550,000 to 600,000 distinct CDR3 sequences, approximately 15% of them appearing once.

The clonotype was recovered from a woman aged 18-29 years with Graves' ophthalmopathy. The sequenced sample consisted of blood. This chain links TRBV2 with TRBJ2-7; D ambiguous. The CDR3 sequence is CASSEGGSYEQYF. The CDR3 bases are TGTGCCAGCAGTGAGGGCGGCTCCTACGAGCAGTACTTC.